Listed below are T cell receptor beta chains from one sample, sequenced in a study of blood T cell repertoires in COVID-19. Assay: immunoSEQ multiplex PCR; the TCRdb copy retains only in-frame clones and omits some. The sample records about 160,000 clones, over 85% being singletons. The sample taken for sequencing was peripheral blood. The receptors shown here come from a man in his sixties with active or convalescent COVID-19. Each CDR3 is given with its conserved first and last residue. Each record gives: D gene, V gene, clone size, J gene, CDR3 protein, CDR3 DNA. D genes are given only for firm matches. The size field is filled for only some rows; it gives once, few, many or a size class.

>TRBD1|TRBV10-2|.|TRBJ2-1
CASSQGVTHHVNEQFF
TGCGCCAGCAGCCAGGGGGTCACCCATCATGTTAATGAGCAGTTCTTC
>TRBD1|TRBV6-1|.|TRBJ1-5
CASSEGPTGPFSNQPQHF
TGTGCCAGCAGTGAAGGACCGACAGGGCCCTTTAGCAATCAGCCCCAGCATTTT
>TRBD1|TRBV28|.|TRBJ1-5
CASSTGTGNQPQHF
TGTGCCAGCAGTACCGGGACAGGCAATCAGCCCCAGCATTTT
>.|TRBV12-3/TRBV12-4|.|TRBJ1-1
CASSSRVNTEAFF
TGTGCCAGCAGTTCCAGGGTGAACACTGAAGCTTTCTTT
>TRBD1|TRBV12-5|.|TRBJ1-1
CASGSDRSNTEAFF
TGTGCTAGTGGTTCGGACAGGAGTAACACTGAAGCTTTCTTT
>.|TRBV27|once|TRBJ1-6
CASSPGKYNSPLHF
TGTGCCAGCAGTCCAGGCAAATATAATTCACCCCTCCACTTT
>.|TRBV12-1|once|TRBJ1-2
CASSLGDPGQGPRYGYTF
TGTGCCAGCAGCTTGGGGGATCCGGGACAGGGTCCCCGCTATGGCTACACCTTC
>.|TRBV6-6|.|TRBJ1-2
CASMSDRKGSGYTF
TGTGCCAGCATGTCCGACAGGAAAGGTAGTGGCTACACCTTC
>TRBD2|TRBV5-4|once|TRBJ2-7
CASSLAGSGIRSYEQYF
TGTGCCAGCAGCTTGGCTGGTAGCGGGATAAGGTCCTACGAGCAGTACTTC
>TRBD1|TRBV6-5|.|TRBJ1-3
CASRRTGSGNTIYF
TGTGCCAGCAGGAGGACAGGGAGCGGAAACACCATATATTTT
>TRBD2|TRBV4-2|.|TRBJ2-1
CASSQDFASGSRDEQFF
TGTGCCAGCAGCCAAGATTTTGCTAGCGGGAGTAGAGATGAGCAGTTCTTC
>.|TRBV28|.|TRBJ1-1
CASNTGRSRRTEAFF
TGTGCCAGCAATACAGGACGGAGTCGGCGCACTGAAGCTTTCTTT
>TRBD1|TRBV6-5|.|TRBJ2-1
CASRAGTGTYNEQFF
TGTGCCAGCAGGGCCGGGACAGGTACCTACAATGAGCAGTTCTTC
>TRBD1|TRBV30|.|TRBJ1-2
CAWSSPRPDRATWVSGYTF
TGTGCCTGGAGTTCCCCGAGGCCGGACAGGGCTACTTGGGTAAGTGGCTACACCTTC
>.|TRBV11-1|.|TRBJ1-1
CASSHTDGNTEAFF
TGTGCCAGCAGCCACACAGACGGAAACACTGAAGCTTTCTTT
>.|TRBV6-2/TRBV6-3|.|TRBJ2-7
CASSYSSGEQYF
TGTGCCAGCAGTTACTCGAGCGGCGAGCAGTACTTC
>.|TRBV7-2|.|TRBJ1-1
CASSLGPGQEAFF
TGTGCCAGCAGCTTAGGGCCGGGACAAGAAGCTTTCTTT
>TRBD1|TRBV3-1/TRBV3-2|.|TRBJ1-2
CASSQRTGPSYTF
TGTGCCAGCAGCCAACGGACAGGGCCGAGCTACACCTTC
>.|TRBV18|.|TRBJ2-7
CASSPSAGAPYEQYF
TGTGCCAGCTCACCATCGGCGGGGGCCCCCTACGAGCAGTACTTC
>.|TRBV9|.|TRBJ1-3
CASNRGGTIYF
TGTGCCAGCAACCGCGGGGGCACCATATATTTT
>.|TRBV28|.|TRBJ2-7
CASSLGYEQYF
TGTGCCAGCAGTCTCGGCTACGAGCAGTACTTC
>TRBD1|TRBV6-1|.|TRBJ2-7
CASSEAQGDPYEQYF
TGTGCCAGCAGTGAAGCCCAGGGGGACCCCTACGAGCAGTACTTC
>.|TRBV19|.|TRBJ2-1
CASSIGELINEQFF
TGTGCCAGTAGTATAGGTGAACTGATTAATGAGCAGTTCTTC
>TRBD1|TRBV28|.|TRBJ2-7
CASRLTGPYEQYF
TGTGCCAGCAGGTTGACAGGGCCCTACGAGCAGTACTTC
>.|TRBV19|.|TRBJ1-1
CASRFPLRTEAFF
TGTGCCAGTAGATTTCCCCTACGGACTGAAGCTTTCTTT
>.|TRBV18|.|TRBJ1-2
CASSPSRAAVVANYGYTF
TGTGCCAGCTCCCCATCCCGTGCGGCCGTCGTGGCTAACTATGGCTACACCTTC
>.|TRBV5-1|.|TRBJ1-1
CASSLAVQGNTEAFF
TGCGCCAGCAGCTTGGCCGTTCAGGGGAACACTGAAGCTTTCTTT
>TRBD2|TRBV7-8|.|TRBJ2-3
CASSPLSGASTDTQYF
TGTGCCAGCAGCCCACTTAGCGGGGCTAGCACAGATACGCAGTATTTT
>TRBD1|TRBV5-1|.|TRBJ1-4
CASSLWRGLNEKLFF
TGCGCCAGCAGCTTGTGGAGGGGGCTTAATGAAAAACTGTTTTTT
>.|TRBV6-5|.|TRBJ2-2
CATIPQGGTGELFF
TGTGCCACAATTCCACAGGGTGGTACCGGGGAGCTGTTTTTT
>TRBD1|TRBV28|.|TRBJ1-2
CASSPGDREGEGYTF
TGTGCCAGCAGTCCAGGGGACAGGGAAGGTGAGGGCTACACCTTC
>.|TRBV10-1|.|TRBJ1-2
CASSDSSNYGYTF
TGCGCCAGCAGTGACAGTTCGAACTATGGCTACACCTTC
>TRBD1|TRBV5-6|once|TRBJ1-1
CASSQPRGSGSTEAFF
TGTGCCAGCAGCCAACCCAGGGGGTCGGGGAGCACTGAAGCTTTCTTT
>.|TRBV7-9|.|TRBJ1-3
CASSLRQISGNTIYF
TGTGCCAGCAGCTTACGACAGATCTCTGGAAACACCATATATTTT
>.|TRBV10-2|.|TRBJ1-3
CASNGGNGNTIYF
TGCGCCAGCAATGGGGGGAATGGAAACACCATATATTTT
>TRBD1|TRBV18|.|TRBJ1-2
CASSPRDRGDYGYTF
TGTGCCAGCTCACCGAGGGACAGGGGGGACTATGGCTACACCTTC
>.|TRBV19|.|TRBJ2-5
CASSARDLQETQYF
TGTGCCAGTAGTGCCCGGGACTTACAAGAGACCCAGTACTTC
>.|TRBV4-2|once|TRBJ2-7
CASSQDSSGRGTYEQYF
TGTGCCAGCAGCCAAGATTCAAGCGGCCGGGGAACCTACGAGCAGTACTTC